This TCR beta chain derives from a study of CD8 T cells in Susac syndrome. The control participants were healthy donors, and these controls were matched with respect to both age and sex. TEMRA cells were enriched by FACS, while CD8+ and CD4+ T cells were obtained through a negative isolation that was performed magnetically. CDR3 length: 16 amino acids. V trimming: 0 bases; J trimming: 0 bases; junction bases outside the gene matches: 5. The germline gives CDR1 SGHDT, CDR2 YYEEEE. This clonotype has only one observation. An input of roughly 0.45 to 1 ug of RNA was subjected to reverse transcription using random hexamers. By means of immunoSEQ multiplex PCR, TCR beta CDR3 spanning 54 Vbeta and 13 Jbeta underwent amplification. TCRdb itself ran the immunoSEQ multiplex PCR reads through MiXCR, one entry per CDR3 protein. The table has roughly 160,000 distinct CDR3 sequences, around 94% seen once.

The source of this sequence is a human donor in good health. The V and J genes are TRBV5-6 and TRBJ1-2, with 7 bases matching TRBD1. Sequencing was done on a sample of CD4+ T cells from PBMCs. CDR3 amino acids: CASSLGRQGTNYGYTF. For the CDR3, the DNA is TGTGCCAGCAGCTTGGGAAGACAGGGAACTAACTATGGCTACACCTTC.